These 12 T cell receptor beta chains share one sample of origin, sequenced in a study of CD8 T cells in ankylosing spondylitis. TCRdb passed the 5' RACE reads through MiXCR, listing each CDR3 protein once. The sample records roughly 200,000 distinct CDR3 sequences, around a quarter being singletons. Material for sequencing was blood, either unsorted or a sorted T cell fraction (not recorded which). These TCRs come from a male donor with ankylosing spondylitis or in good health (not recorded which).

V is TRBV5-5 and J is TRBJ1-6, with D unclear. The CDR3 has 15 residues. V was cut by 0 bases and J by 7 bases, with 11 bases left in between. CDR1 and CDR2 from the germline V gene are SGHKS and YYEKEE (reference sequence). CDR3 DNA: TGTGCCAGCAGCTTGGAGAGGGTAGGGAATTCACCCCTCCACTTT. Translation: CASSLERVGNSPLHF.

The rearrangement links TRBV4-1 to TRBJ2-3; D may be TRBD2 (5 bases). CDR3 size: 15 residues. The ends were cut back, 4 bases at V and 3 bases at J, with 14 bases in the middle. Per the germline V gene, CDR1 is MGHRA and CDR2 is YSYEKL. The CDR3 sequence: CASSLAGLVTDTQYF. The CDR3 DNA reads as TGCGCCAGCAGCCTAGCAGGACTGGTTACAGATACGCAGTATTTT.

The V and J genes are TRBV7-2 and TRBJ2-1; 8 bases agree with TRBD2. Per the germline V gene, CDR1 is SGHTA and CDR2 is FQGNSA. Trimming at V came to 3 bases and at J to 7 bases, leaving 14 bases not matched to a gene. The CDR3 totals 17 residues. CDR3 nucleotides: TGTGCCAGCAGCTTTATGGCGGGAGGTGGCAGGGGAAATGAGCAGTTCTTC. It encodes CASSFMAGGGRGNEQFF.

Ten or more counts support this clonotype. V usage is TRBV28 and J usage is TRBJ2-5; possible D gene TRBD2, 5 bases. CDR3 length equals 14 residues. Trimming took 6 bases from V and 5 from J, leaving 16 bases between them. Germline CDR1 MDHEN, CDR2 SYDVKM. In nucleotides, the CDR3 is TGTGCCAGCAGAATGACTACCCCCGGGGAGACCCAGTACTTC. It translates to CASRMTTPGETQYF. The full variable domain, its missing parts supplied by reference TRBV28 and TRBJ2-5, is DVKVTQSSRYLVKRTGEKVFLECVQDMDHENMFWYRQDPGLGLRLIYFSYDVKMKEKGDIPEGYSVSREKKERFSLILESASTNQTSMYLCASRMTTPGETQYFGPGTRLLVL.

This clonotype was recorded many times. The V and J genes are TRBV12-3 or TRBV12-4 and TRBJ2-5; 8 bases agree with TRBD2. This CDR3 has 15 residues. Germline trimming cut 6 bases from V and 5 bases from J; bases unmatched to any gene: 11. The CDR3 sequence: CASRSSGGGGETQYF. The DNA for the CDR3 is TGTGCCAGCAGATCATCTGGGGGCGGGGGGGAGACCCAGTACTTC.

This clonotype came up many times. This chain connects TRBV14 to TRBJ1-2; 7 bases are a match to TRBD1. The V and J ends lost 3 bases and 2 bases, in that order; junction bases with no gene match: 6. Germline CDR1 is SGHDN and CDR2 is FVKESK. The CDR3 loop spans 15 amino acids. CDR3 protein: CASSQWTGWNYGYTF. The CDR3 bases are TGTGCCAGCAGCCAGTGGACAGGTTGGAACTATGGCTACACCTTC.

The sample holds a few counts of this clonotype. The chain is built from TRBV3-1 and TRBJ2-1; D gene ambiguous. Germline CDR1 and CDR2: LGHDT and YNNKEL (reference sequence). Trimming removed 0 bases from V and 5 bases from J, with 11 bases in between. The CDR3 spans 15 residues. The CDR3 nucleotides read TGTGCCAGCAGCCAAGAATTAGCTCGGGACAATGAGCAGTTCTTC. This codes for CASSQELARDNEQFF.

The chain couples TRBV20-1 to TRBJ1-1, with D unclear. Germline loops: CDR1 DFQATT, CDR2 SNEGSKA (reference sequence). The CDR3 length is 11 residues. The V end lost 4 bases, the J end lost 4 bases, and 7 bases lay between the germline ends. The CDR3 DNA reads TGCAGTGCTATGACTTCCACTGAAGCTTTCTTT. Translating it yields CSAMTSTEAFF.

Many counts were recorded for this clonotype. The chain employs TRBV5-1 and TRBJ2-7; 10 bases are a match to TRBD2. Trimming cost V 5 bases and J 5 bases; bases outside gene matches: 10. Germline CDR1 and CDR2: SGHRS and YFSETQ. The CDR3 sequence is 15 residues long. Written as DNA, the CDR3 is TGCGCCAGCAGTTATGGAGCGGGAGGGCCGGACGAGCAGTACTTC. It codes for CASSYGAGGPDEQYF.

This clonotype was recorded many times. One end of the junction does not line up with germline, which may come from a read error. This chain joins TRBV12-3 or TRBV12-4 and TRBJ1-2; 7 nucleotides agree with TRBD1. The CDR3 sequence is 13 residues long. The CDR3 here is CASSRGTVGSLGF. In DNA, the CDR3 is TGTGCCAGCAGCCGAGGGACAGTGGGGTCCCTGGGCTTC.

This clonotype was found many times. The genes are TRBV20-1 and TRBJ2-1; 8 bases align to TRBD2. The CDR3 length is 14 residues. With V trimmed by 5 bases and J by 9 bases, 12 bases remained unmatched. CDR1 and CDR2 from the germline V gene are DFQATT and SNEGSKA (reference sequence). The CDR3 nucleotides are TGCAGTGCTCTCCTGGGGACTAGGACAGTTGAGCAGTTCTTC. This translates into CSALLGTRTVEQFF.

This rearrangement joins TRBV5-1 to TRBJ2-7; D unresolved. CDR1 and CDR2 (germline): SGHRS, YFSETQ. The CDR3 covers 15 residues. V lost 4 bases, J lost 0 bases, and 14 bases lay in between. The CDR3 coding sequence is TGCGCCAGCAGCCTCGACCCGGCCGGCTCCTACGAGCAGTACTTC. It is translated as CASSLDPAGSYEQYF.